This T cell receptor beta chain is drawn from a study of blood T cell repertoires in COVID-19. Measured with immunoSEQ multiplex PCR; TCRdb has only the in-frame clones, and not every one. The sample holds around 300,000 clones, over 75% seen once. This receptor was taken from a woman aged 18-35 years who had recovered from COVID-19. Input material: PBMCs or T cells enriched from blood (not recorded which).

The CDR3 here is CASSLQVSMNTEAFF. In DNA form, the CDR3 reads TGTGCCAGTAGTTTGCAGGTCTCGATGAACACTGAAGCTTTCTTT. The chain employs TRBV19 and TRBJ1-1; D is unclear. V gave up 5 bases and J gave up 0 bases, with 13 bases separating them. CDR3 size: 15 residues. In germline, CDR1 is LNHDA, CDR2 SQIVND (reference sequence).